These 30 T cell receptor beta chains came from one sample sequenced in a study of cytomegalovirus exposure and HLA in healthy donors. 13 Jbeta primers and 60 Vbeta primers were used for the PCR. Produced via immunoSEQ multiplex PCR; TCRdb's table is partial and in-frame only. The repertoire consists of around 150,000 clones, with approximately 80% occurring once and the leading ten covering approximately 2%. The sample comprised PBMCs. Receptors were obtained from a man aged 25 to 40 in good health and CMV-seronegative.

The J gene is TRBJ2-2, the V gene TRBV9; 12 nucleotides match TRBD2. The V gene end was trimmed by 0 bases and the J gene end by 7 bases; junction bases not matched to a gene: 4. The CDR3 spans 16 residues. CDR1 and CDR2 (germline): SGDLS, YYNGEE. This CDR3 is CASSVASGRVVGELFF. The DNA for the CDR3 is TGTGCCAGCAGCGTAGCTAGCGGGAGGGTAGTCGGGGAGCTGTTTTTT.

CDR3 region: CSVAVTVSSYEQYF. CDR3 DNA sequence: TGCAGCGTTGCAGTGACTGTAAGCTCCTACGAGCAGTACTTC. The gene calls are TRBV29-1 and TRBJ2-7; D unclear. The CDR3 totals 14 residues. The germline V gene encodes CDR1 SQVTM and CDR2 ANQGSEA. Trimming removed 4 bases from V and 0 bases from J, with 13 bases in between.

This CDR3 reads CAWGGARVSGYTF. CDR3 nucleotides: TGTGCCTGGGGAGGGGCCAGGGTGAGTGGCTACACCTTC. The V gene is TRBV30, the J gene TRBJ1-2; D possibly corresponds to TRBD1 (5 bases). The CDR3 contains 13 residues. The V gene lost 5 bases and the J gene lost 7 bases, with 17 bases spanning the gap. CDR1 and CDR2 (germline): GTSNPN, SVGIG (reference sequence).

V and J are TRBV19 and TRBJ2-5; a weak D match, TRBD2 (6 bases). Germline V gene lookup returns CDR1 LNHDA and CDR2 SQIVND (reference sequence). V lost 6 bases and J 4 bases, leaving 15 bases between the germline ends. The CDR3 runs to 14 residues. In DNA, the CDR3 is TGTGCCAGTAGACGGACTAACGCTGGAGAGACCCAGTACTTC. Its protein is CASRRTNAGETQYF.

This clone was found many times. This chain joins TRBV30 and TRBJ1-3; a weak D match, TRBD1 (5 bases). This CDR3 spans 14 amino acids. Trimming shortened V by 0 bases and J by 2 bases, and 8 bases separated the two germline ends. CDR1 and CDR2 from the germline V gene are GTSNPN and SVGIG (reference sequence). The CDR3 sequence is CAWSVGGTGNTIYF. The CDR3 nucleotides are TGTGCCTGGAGTGTGGGGGGGACTGGAAACACCATATATTTT.

The gene calls are TRBV2 and TRBJ1-1, with unresolved D. Per the germline V gene, CDR1 is SNHLY and CDR2 is FYNNEI. The CDR3 is made up of 14 amino acids. The V end was cut by 7 bases, the J end by 1 base, with 13 bases between. The CDR3 is CASTLMEGNTEAFF. For the CDR3, the DNA is TGTGCCAGCACCCTAATGGAGGGGAACACTGAAGCTTTCTTT.

The genes are TRBV5-4 and TRBJ2-7; perhaps TRBD1 as D (6 bases). Germline assignment: CDR1 SGHNT and CDR2 YYREEE (reference sequence). The CDR3 is made up of 14 amino acids. V dropped 0 bases and J dropped 3 bases, with 10 bases sitting between them. This chain's CDR3 is CASSLEGDVYEQYF. The CDR3 nucleotides read TGTGCCAGCAGCTTGGAGGGGGACGTCTACGAGCAGTACTTC. Full variable domain (rest looked up from reference TRBV5-4 and TRBJ2-7): ETGVTQSPTHLIKTRGQQVTLRCSSQSGHNTVSWYQQALGQGPQFIFQYYREEENGRGNFPPRFSGLQFPNYSSELNVNALELDDSALYLCASSLEGDVYEQYFGPGTRLTVT.

This rearrangement joins TRBV7-2 to TRBJ2-2, with TRBD2 as a possible D gene (7 bases). Per the germline V gene, CDR1 is SGHTA and CDR2 is FQGNSA. The V end was cut by 1 base, the J end by 5 bases, with 14 bases between. The length of the CDR3 is 16 residues. The CDR3 is CASSLVGGAGTGELFF. The CDR3 DNA reads TGTGCCAGCAGCTTAGTGGGGGGGGCGGGGACCGGGGAGCTGTTTTTT.

The gene calls are TRBV18 and TRBJ2-7, with D maybe TRBD1 (6 bases). Germline loops: CDR1 KGHSH, CDR2 LQKENI. Between the trimmed V and J ends, which lost 5 bases and 0 bases, there was a span of 8 bases. The CDR3 has 13 residues. CDR3 nucleotide sequence: TGTGCCAGCTCAACAGGGAGCTCCTACGAGCAGTACTTC. This encodes CASSTGSSYEQYF.

The CDR3 sequence is CASRGRDNEKLFF. The CDR3 nucleotides are TGTGCCAGCAGGGGCAGGGATAATGAAAAACTGTTTTTT. The J gene is TRBJ1-4, the V gene TRBV9; D is possibly TRBD1 (5 bases). The CDR3 runs to 13 residues. With 5 bases removed from V and 4 bases from J, the gap between germline ends came to 9 bases. Germline lookup yields CDR1 SGDLS and CDR2 YYNGEE.

The chain carries TRBV2 and TRBJ2-7, with TRBD1 matching over 9 bases. This CDR3 spans 14 amino acids. J lost 5 bases, V lost 8 bases, and 10 bases had no gene match. Germline CDR1 and CDR2: SNHLY and FYNNEI. CDR3 DNA: TGTGCCAGCGGATTACAGGGGGCTAGTAACGAGCAGTACTTC. As protein: CASGLQGASNEQYF.

The genes are TRBV28 and TRBJ2-5; possibly TRBD1 for D (6 bases). This CDR3 is built from 17 residues. With 3 bases removed from V and 5 bases from J, the gap between germline ends came to 22 bases. The germline V gene encodes CDR1 MDHEN and CDR2 SYDVKM. The CDR3 nucleotides read TGTGCCAGCAGTTTCCCCCTACAGGGTATCTTTCCGGAGACCCAGTACTTC. Its protein is CASSFPLQGIFPETQYF.

This clone came up a few times. The chain is built from TRBV10-2 and TRBJ2-2; 7 bases agree with TRBD2. CDR3 length equals 13 residues. Germline V CDR1 and CDR2: WSHSY, SAAADI. V shed 9 bases and J 3 bases; nucleotides not matched to a gene: 4. CDR3 DNA: TGCGCCAGTGGACTAGGGGACACCGGGGAGCTGTTTTTT. This gives the protein CASGLGDTGELFF.

V is TRBV28 and J is TRBJ2-7; the match to TRBD1 covers 7 bases. The CDR3 covers 12 residues. Germline CDR1 reads MDHEN; CDR2 reads SYDVKM. V gave up 10 bases and J gave up 1 base; unmatched junction bases: 4. This CDR3 reads CATTGYSYEQYF. The DNA for the CDR3 is TGTGCCACGACAGGGTATTCCTACGAGCAGTACTTC.

The V call is TRBV7-6, the J call TRBJ2-1, with 12 bases lining up with TRBD2. CDR3 length: 16 residues. Per the germline V gene, CDR1 is SGHVS and CDR2 is FNYEAQ. Trimming removed 2 bases from V and 5 bases from J; junction bases left unmatched: 4. The CDR3 DNA reads as TGTGCCAGCAGCTTATGGAGACTAGCGGGGGACAATGAGCAGTTCTTC. This encodes CASSLWRLAGDNEQFF.

This sequence joins TRBV7-9 and TRBJ1-2; unclear D gene. The CDR3 totals 15 residues. Deletions cut 3 bases from V and 0 bases from J, with 11 bases between. Germline assignment: CDR1 SEHNR and CDR2 FQNEAQ (reference sequence). In nucleotides, the CDR3 is TGTGCCAGCAGCTTCGCTACAGTAGCTAACTATGGCTACACCTTC. Protein: CASSFATVANYGYTF.

This clone was seen a few times. The chain has TRBV5-6 and TRBJ2-7, with TRBD1 identical over 12 bases. The CDR3 is made up of 16 amino acids. Germline V CDR1 and CDR2: SGHDT, YYEEEE. With V trimmed by 3 bases and J by 2 bases, 6 bases remained unmatched. The CDR3 nucleotides read TGTGCCAGCAGCTGGGACAGGGGGCCGATCCCCTACGAGCAGTACTTC. Amino acids: CASSWDRGPIPYEQYF.

The V gene is TRBV18, the J gene TRBJ2-3, with D possibly TRBD2 on 5 matching bases. Germline-derived CDR1 and CDR2 are KGHSH and LQKENI. CDR3 length: 16 amino acids. V was cut by 0 bases and J by 0 bases, with 10 bases left in between. For the CDR3, the DNA is TGTGCCAGCTCACCACCGAGGGCCGCTAGCACAGATACGCAGTATTTT. Translation gives CASSPPRAASTDTQYF.

The rearrangement joins TRBV29-1 to TRBJ2-3; 7 bases are shared with TRBD2. The CDR3 totals 13 residues. CDR1 and CDR2 (germline): SQVTM, ANQGSEA. Trimming removed 7 bases from V and 2 bases from J; junction bases left unmatched: 6. The CDR3 bases are TGCAGCGCACCGGGACTAAACACAGATACGCAGTATTTT. Amino acids: CSAPGLNTDTQYF.

The table lists this clone with a count of one. The chain has TRBV11-3 and TRBJ1-1, with TRBD1 matching 9 bases. The CDR3 totals 14 residues. Germline V gene lookup returns CDR1 SGHNT and CDR2 YENEEA. Trimming took 3 bases from V and 5 from J; bases not matched to a gene: 4. CDR3 nucleotide sequence: TGTGCCAGCAGCTTTGGGACAGGGAAAACTGAAGCTTTCTTT. Its translation is CASSFGTGKTEAFF.

The sample holds one count of this clone. The V gene is TRBV5-1, the J gene TRBJ2-7; maybe TRBD2 (5 bases). V lost 8 bases to trimming and J lost 3 bases, with 18 bases between them. CDR3 length: 14 amino acids. Germline CDR1 SGHRS, CDR2 YFSETQ. The CDR3 DNA reads as TGCGCCAGTGCTCGAGCGGTCTTAAGCTACGAGCAGTACTTC. This sequence encodes CASARAVLSYEQYF.

J is TRBJ2-1 and V is TRBV19; D not certain. CDR3 size: 11 residues. V gave up 9 bases and J gave up 7 bases, with 10 bases separating them. From germline, CDR1 is LNHDA and CDR2 SQIVND (reference sequence). This chain's CDR3 is CASEESNEQFF. In DNA form, the CDR3 reads TGTGCCAGCGAGGAATCGAATGAGCAGTTCTTC.

In this sample, this clone turned up once. A junction boundary mismatches the germline segment, possibly from a read error. The chain carries TRBV11-2 and TRBJ2-7; the match to TRBD1 covers 8 bases. Germline-derived CDR1 and CDR2 are SGHAT and FQNNGV. The CDR3 runs to 13 residues. The CDR3 sequence: CASSLDRGHEQYF. CDR3 in DNA: TGTGCCAGCAGTTTAGACAGGGGACACGAGCAGTACTTC.

The chain uses TRBV5-1 and TRBJ2-2; the D gene is possibly TRBD2 (6 bases). The CDR3 contains 14 residues. Germline V CDR1 and CDR2: SGHRS, YFSETQ. Trimming took off 4 bases at V and 5 bases at J, with 12 bases between the two ends. The CDR3 DNA follows: TGCGCCAGCAGCCTCACTCGGGGGACCGGGGAGCTGTTTTTT. It is translated as CASSLTRGTGELFF.

This rearrangement joins TRBV7-2 to TRBJ2-3, with 7 bases matching TRBD2. The CDR3 covers 14 residues. Looked up from germline, CDR1 is SGHTA and CDR2 is FQGNSA. V lost 2 bases and J lost 1; bases outside the gene matches: 0. In nucleotides, the CDR3 is TGTGCCAGCAGCTTAAGCGGGGGCACAGATACGCAGTATTTT. Translation: CASSLSGGTDTQYF.

This clone was observed a handful of times. This chain connects TRBV6-6 to TRBJ2-7, with D uncertain. CDR3 size: 12 residues. Germline V gene data show CDR1 as MNHNY and CDR2 as SVGAGI (reference sequence). Trimming shortened V by 5 bases and J by 0 bases, and 5 bases separated the two germline ends. Here the CDR3 DNA reads TGTGCCAGCAGTCCCAGCTCCTACGAGCAGTACTTC. This encodes CASSPSSYEQYF.

This clone was counted at least ten times. This chain uses TRBV6-6 with TRBJ1-3, with D possibly matching TRBD1 (5 bases). The CDR3 is made up of 13 amino acids. Germline CDR1 is MNHNY and CDR2 is SVGAGI (reference sequence). Trimming shortened V by 7 bases and J by 3 bases, and 10 bases separated the two germline ends. CDR3 loop: CASTTGVGNTIYF. CDR3 DNA: TGTGCCAGCACAACGGGGGTTGGAAACACCATATATTTT.

Only a few counts were recorded for this clone. This sequence joins TRBV18 and TRBJ1-1; TRBD1 might be the D (5 bases). Germline CDR1 KGHSH, CDR2 LQKENI. Trimming pared 5 bases from V and 2 bases from J, leaving 12 bases between. The CDR3 loop spans 14 amino acids. DNA for the CDR3: TGTGCCAGCTCATCCTTACAGGACAACACTGAAGCTTTCTTT. The encoded protein is CASSSLQDNTEAFF.

CDR3 DNA sequence: TGTGCCTGGACCCTCCGGGACAGGTCGACTGAAGCTTTCTTT. The encoded protein is CAWTLRDRSTEAFF. The genes are TRBV30 and TRBJ1-1, with TRBD1 matching 8 bases. The germline V gene has CDR1 GTSNPN and CDR2 SVGIG (reference sequence). The CDR3 loop spans 14 amino acids. V lost 4 bases to trimming and J lost 5 bases; unmatched junction nucleotides: 9.

The chain is built from TRBV9 and TRBJ2-7; 10 bases line up with TRBD1. The germline gives CDR1 SGDLS, CDR2 YYNGEE. The CDR3 extends over 14 amino acids. The V gene end was trimmed by 5 bases and the J gene end by 9 bases; junction bases not matched to a gene: 11. DNA of the CDR3: TGTGCCAGCAGTCGCACGGGACAGGGGTTAGGGCAGTACTTC. Encoded protein: CASSRTGQGLGQYF.